This TCR beta chain originates from a study of prognosis after radiotherapy for stage I lung cancer. Study-wide findings and caveats: Differing TRBV and TRBJ gene usage was reportedly seen between patients with and without metastases.

This clonotype was observed at least ten times. Its antigen is not known. No patient had prior chemotherapy, radiotherapy or other malignancies, and all were node-negative on CT and PET/CT. Amplification of the TCR beta CDR3 (from genomic DNA) was done by two-round multiplex PCR. Round one of PCR was performed, and it used primers specific to each TRBV and TRBJ gene. TCRdb re-analysed the multiplex PCR reads in MiXCR, keeping a single row per CDR3 protein. This table has 25,000 to 35,000 distinct CDR3 sequences, around 30% appearing once. The specimen was PBMCs, collected before or after stereotactic body radiation therapy (not recorded which). The TCR was taken from a donor at least 50 years old with non-small cell lung cancer.

DNA of the CDR3: TGTGCCAGCAGCCGACAGGGGCCTCCAGCTGGCTACACCTTC. Translation: CASSRQGPPAGYTF. The rearrangement links TRBV6-1 to TRBJ1-2, with 8 nucleotides matching TRBD1. Germline V gene data show CDR1 as MNHNS and CDR2 as SASEGT. The CDR3 is 14 residues long. V trimming: 6 bases; J trimming: 7 bases; junction bases outside the gene matches: 10.